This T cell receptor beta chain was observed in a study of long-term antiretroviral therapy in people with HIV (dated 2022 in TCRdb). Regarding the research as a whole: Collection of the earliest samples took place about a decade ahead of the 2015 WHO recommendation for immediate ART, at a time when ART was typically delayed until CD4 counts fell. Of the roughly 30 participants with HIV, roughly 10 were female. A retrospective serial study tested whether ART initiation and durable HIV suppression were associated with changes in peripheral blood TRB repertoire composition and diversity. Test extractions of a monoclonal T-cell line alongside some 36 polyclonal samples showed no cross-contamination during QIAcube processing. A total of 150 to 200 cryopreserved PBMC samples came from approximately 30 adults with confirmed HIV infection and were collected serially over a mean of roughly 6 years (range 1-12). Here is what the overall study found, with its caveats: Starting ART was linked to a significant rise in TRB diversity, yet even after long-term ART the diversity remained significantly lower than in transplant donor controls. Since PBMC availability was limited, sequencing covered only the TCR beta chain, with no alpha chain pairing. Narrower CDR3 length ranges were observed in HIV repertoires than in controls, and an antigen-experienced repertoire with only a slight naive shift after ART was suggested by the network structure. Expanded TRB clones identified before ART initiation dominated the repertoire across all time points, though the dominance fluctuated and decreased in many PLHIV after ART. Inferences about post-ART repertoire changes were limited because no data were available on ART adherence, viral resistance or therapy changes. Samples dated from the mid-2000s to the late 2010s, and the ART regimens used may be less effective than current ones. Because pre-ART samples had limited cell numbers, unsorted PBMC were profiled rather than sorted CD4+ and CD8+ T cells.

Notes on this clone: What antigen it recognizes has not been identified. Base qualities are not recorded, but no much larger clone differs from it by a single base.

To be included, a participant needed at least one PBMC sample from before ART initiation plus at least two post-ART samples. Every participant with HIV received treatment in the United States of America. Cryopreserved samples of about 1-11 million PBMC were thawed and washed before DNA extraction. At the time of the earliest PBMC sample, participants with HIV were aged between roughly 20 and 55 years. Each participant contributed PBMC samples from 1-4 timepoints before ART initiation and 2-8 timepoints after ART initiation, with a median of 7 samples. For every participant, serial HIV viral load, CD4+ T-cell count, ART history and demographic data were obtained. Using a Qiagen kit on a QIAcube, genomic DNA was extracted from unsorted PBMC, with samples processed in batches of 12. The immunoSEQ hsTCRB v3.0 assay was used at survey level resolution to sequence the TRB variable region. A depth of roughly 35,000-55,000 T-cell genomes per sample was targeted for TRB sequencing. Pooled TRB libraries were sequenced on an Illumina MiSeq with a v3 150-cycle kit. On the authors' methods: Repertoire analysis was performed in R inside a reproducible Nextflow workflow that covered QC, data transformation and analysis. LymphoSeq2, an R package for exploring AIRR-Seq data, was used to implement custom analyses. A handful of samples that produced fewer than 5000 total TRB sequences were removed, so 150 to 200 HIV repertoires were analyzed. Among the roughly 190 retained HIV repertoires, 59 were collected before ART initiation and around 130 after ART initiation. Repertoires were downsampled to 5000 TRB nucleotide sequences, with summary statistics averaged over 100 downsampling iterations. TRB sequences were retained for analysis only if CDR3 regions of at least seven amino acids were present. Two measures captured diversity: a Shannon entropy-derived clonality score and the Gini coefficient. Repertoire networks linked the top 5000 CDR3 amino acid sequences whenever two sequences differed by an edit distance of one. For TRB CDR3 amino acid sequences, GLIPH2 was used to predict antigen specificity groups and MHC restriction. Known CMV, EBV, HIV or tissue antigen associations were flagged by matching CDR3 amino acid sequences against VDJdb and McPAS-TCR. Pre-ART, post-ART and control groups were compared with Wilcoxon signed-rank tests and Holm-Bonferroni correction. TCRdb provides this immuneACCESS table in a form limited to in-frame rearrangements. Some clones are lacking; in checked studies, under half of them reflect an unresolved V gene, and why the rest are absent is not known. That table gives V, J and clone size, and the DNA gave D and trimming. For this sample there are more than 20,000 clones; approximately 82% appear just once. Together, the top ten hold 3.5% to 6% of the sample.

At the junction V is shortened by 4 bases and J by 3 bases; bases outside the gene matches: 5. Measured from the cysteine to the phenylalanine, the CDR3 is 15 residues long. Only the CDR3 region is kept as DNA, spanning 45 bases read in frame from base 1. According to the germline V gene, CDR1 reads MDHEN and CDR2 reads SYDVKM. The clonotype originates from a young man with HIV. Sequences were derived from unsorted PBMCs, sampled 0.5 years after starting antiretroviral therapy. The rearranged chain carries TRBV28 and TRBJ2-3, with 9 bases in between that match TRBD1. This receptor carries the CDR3 CASSSGQGMTDTQYF. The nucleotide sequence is TGTGCCAGCAGTTCAGGACAGGGGATGACAGATACGCAGTATTTT.